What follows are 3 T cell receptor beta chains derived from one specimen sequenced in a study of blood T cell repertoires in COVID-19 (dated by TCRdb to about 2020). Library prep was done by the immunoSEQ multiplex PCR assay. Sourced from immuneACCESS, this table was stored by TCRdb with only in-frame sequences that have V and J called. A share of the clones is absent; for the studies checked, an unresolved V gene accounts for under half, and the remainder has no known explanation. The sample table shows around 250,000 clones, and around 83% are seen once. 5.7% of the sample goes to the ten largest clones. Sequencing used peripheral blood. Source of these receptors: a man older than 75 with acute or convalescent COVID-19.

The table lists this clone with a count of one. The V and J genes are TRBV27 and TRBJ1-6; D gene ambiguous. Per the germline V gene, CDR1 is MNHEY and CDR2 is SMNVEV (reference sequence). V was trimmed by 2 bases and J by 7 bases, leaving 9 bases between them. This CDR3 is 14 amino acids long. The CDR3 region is CASSLERLNSPLHF. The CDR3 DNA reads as TGTGCCAGCAGTTTAGAACGGTTAAATTCACCCCTCCACTTT.

The CDR3 reads CAWSVTPSQGAHSPLHF. CDR3 nucleotides: TGTGCCTGGAGTGTCACGCCTTCACAGGGGGCACATTCACCCCTCCACTTT. V gene TRBV30 combines with J gene TRBJ1-6, with TRBD1 identical over 9 bases. CDR3 size: 17 residues. Germline V gene lookup returns CDR1 GTSNPN and CDR2 SVGIG (reference sequence). V was clipped by 0 bases and J by 8 bases; unmatched bases: 11.

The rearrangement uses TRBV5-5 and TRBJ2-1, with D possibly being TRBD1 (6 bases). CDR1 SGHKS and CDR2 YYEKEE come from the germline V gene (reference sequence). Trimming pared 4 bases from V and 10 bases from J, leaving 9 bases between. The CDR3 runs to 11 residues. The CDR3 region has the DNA TGTGCCAGCAGCAGTGGACAGGAGCAGTTCTTC. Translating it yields CASSSGQEQFF.